The present T cell receptor beta chain was sequenced within a study of identical twins. TCRdb independently ran MiXCR on the 5' RACE reads; one entry per CDR3 protein. The data contain approximately 890,000 distinct CDR3 sequences, 9% to 15% of them singletons. Germline CDR1 reads DFQATT; CDR2 reads SNEGSKA (reference sequence). Trimming pared 5 bases from V and 0 bases from J, leaving 17 bases between. The CDR3 contains 16 residues. This same sample was also taken into another study, of yellow fever vaccine responses in identical twins.

The source of this sequence is a woman between 18 and 29 years old in good health. This chain links TRBV20-1 with TRBJ2-1, with D perhaps TRBD2 (6 bases). Sequences were obtained from PBMCs. CDR3 sequence (DNA): TGCAGTGCTCCCCGGGGCGGGAAGAGCTCCTACAATGAGCAGTTCTTC. It encodes CSAPRGGKSSYNEQFF.